The next 30 T cell receptor beta chains were all read from a single sample in a study of cytotoxic CD8 clonotypes in ibrutinib-treated CLL (dated by TCRdb to the early 2020s). This specimen's time point label, per the study, means: progressive disease on ibrutinib. Libraries were built with the immunoSEQ multiplex PCR assay. In its TCRdb copy, this immuneACCESS table keeps in-frame sequences only and misses some clones. Where compared with another copy, unresolved V genes explain less than half of these, and the others have no known cause. For this sample the table gives tens of thousands of clones, of which 71% were detected only once. The top ten constitute 16% of the sample. The specimen comprised PBMCs, sampled at disease progression, from a patient treated with ibrutinib. Receptor source: a human donor with chronic lymphocytic leukemia.

CDR3 protein: CASSPSVGVRTDTQYF. The CDR3 DNA sequence: TGTGCCAGCAGCCCAAGCGTTGGGGTTCGCACAGATACGCAGTATTTT. The chain has TRBV5-6 and TRBJ2-3; D gene ambiguous. Per the germline V gene, CDR1 is SGHDT and CDR2 is YYEEEE. This CDR3 region has 16 residues. With 4 bases removed from V and 1 base from J, the gap between germline ends came to 16 bases. The full variable domain, with the rest looked up from reference TRBV5-6 and TRBJ2-3, is DAGVTQSPTHLIKTRGQQVTLRCSPKSGHDTVSWYQQALGQGPQFIFQYYEEEERQRGNFPDRFSGHQFPNYSSELNVNALLLGDSALYLCASSPSVGVRTDTQYFGPGTRLTVL.

The chain links TRBV25-1 to TRBJ1-3; D perhaps matches TRBD1 (6 bases). This CDR3 is 16 amino acids long. Trimming removed 5 bases from V and 0 bases from J, with 14 bases in between. Germline-derived CDR1 and CDR2 are MGHDK and SYGVNS. The CDR3 protein is CASSPGQLSSGNTIYF. For the CDR3, the DNA is TGTGCCAGCAGTCCCGGACAGTTGAGCTCTGGAAACACCATATATTTT. Combining the CDR3 with reference TRBV25-1 and TRBJ1-3 gives the whole variable domain EADIYQTPRYLVIGTGKKITLECSQTMGHDKMYWYQQDPGMELHLIHYSYGVNSTEKGDLSSESTVSRIRTEHFPLTLESARPSHTSQYLCASSPGQLSSGNTIYFGEGSWLTVV.

This chain joins TRBV7-8 and TRBJ2-5, with TRBD2 identical over 8 bases. This CDR3 is built from 16 residues. J gave up 2 bases and V 4 bases, and 9 bases lay outside the gene matches. Germline loops: CDR1 SGHVS, CDR2 FQNEAQ. Written as DNA, the CDR3 is TGTGCCAGCAGCTCGATTAGCGGGGCAGGGCAAGAGACCCAGTACTTC. Translating gives CASSSISGAGQETQYF. Variable domain in full (rest from reference TRBV7-8 and TRBJ2-5): GAGVSQSPRYKVAKRGQDVALRCDPISGHVSLFWYQQALGQGPEFLTYFQNEAQLDKSGLPSDRFFAERPEGSVSTLKIQRTQQEDSAVYLCASSSISGAGQETQYFGPGTRLLVL.

This clone was counted between two and nine times. The rearrangement joins TRBV13 to TRBJ2-1, with 9 positions matching TRBD2. Germline V gene sequence: CDR1 PRHDT, CDR2 FYEKMQ (reference sequence). This CDR3 region has 18 residues. V gave up 5 bases and J gave up 1 base; unmatched junction bases: 12. CDR3 sequence (DNA): TGTGCCAGCAGCCCAAGTGTTAGCGGGGGCCCATCCTACAATGAGCAGTTCTTC. It codes for CASSPSVSGGPSYNEQFF.

The rearrangement links TRBV6-5 to TRBJ2-1, with TRBD2 identical over 10 bases. With V trimmed by 4 bases and J by 7 bases, 4 bases remained unmatched. CDR1 is MNHEY and CDR2 is SVGAGI in the germline V gene. This CDR3 is built from 14 residues. The CDR3 DNA follows: TGTGCCAGCAGTTCGTTAGCGGGGGGAAATGAGCAGTTCTTC. It specifies CASSSLAGGNEQFF.

This clone is judged medium-sized. J is TRBJ2-7 and V is TRBV23-1; maybe TRBD2 (5 bases). TRBV23-1 is annotated as an ORF whose role is uncertain. This CDR3 has 19 residues. Trimming pared 0 bases from V and 1 base from J, leaving 22 bases between. This chain's CDR3 is CASSQSHGPRTPGSYEQYF. In nucleotides, the CDR3 is TGCGCCAGCAGTCAATCGCACGGTCCCAGGACCCCGGGGTCCTACGAGCAGTACTTC.

The rearrangement links TRBV4-1 to TRBJ1-3; no definite D call. Germline CDR1 reads MGHRA; CDR2 reads YSYEKL. This CDR3 region has 14 residues. Trimming left V 4 bases short and J 0 bases short, with 7 bases between. CDR3 DNA sequence: TGCGCCAGCAGCCCCTATGACTCTGGAAACACCATATATTTT. This translates into CASSPYDSGNTIYF.

The chain employs TRBV5-1 and TRBJ2-5, with 7 bases identical to TRBD1. Per the germline V gene, CDR1 is SGHRS and CDR2 is YFSETQ. J lost 2 bases, V lost 6 bases, and 4 bases had no gene match. There are 13 residues in the CDR3. This chain's CDR3 is CASTLQGQETQYF. CDR3 bases: TGCGCCAGCACCTTACAGGGGCAAGAGACCCAGTACTTC.

V usage is TRBV5-1 and J usage is TRBJ2-5; D gene unclear. From germline, CDR1 is SGHRS and CDR2 YFSETQ. Deletions cut 4 bases from V and 5 bases from J, with 9 bases between. This CDR3 is built from 12 residues. Here the CDR3 reads CASSQLFETQYF. In nucleotides, the CDR3 is TGCGCCAGCAGCCAACTTTTCGAGACCCAGTACTTC.

This chain connects TRBV11-2 to TRBJ2-5, with TRBD1 matching over 7 bases. Trimming cost V 1 base and J 5 bases; bases outside gene matches: 7. The CDR3 has 15 amino acids. Per germline, CDR1 SGHAT and CDR2 FQNNGV. CDR3 protein: CASSLGDRDMETQYF. As DNA, the CDR3 is TGTGCCAGCAGCTTAGGTGACAGGGACATGGAGACCCAGTACTTC.

This chain joins TRBV29-1 and TRBJ2-1; weak D call: TRBD2 (5 bases). Per germline, CDR1 SQVTM and CDR2 ANQGSEA. V was trimmed by 7 bases and J by 6 bases, leaving 22 bases between them. CDR3 size: 15 residues. The CDR3 loop reads CSARGRSFGGNEQFF. The CDR3 DNA follows: TGCAGCGCCCGGGGTCGATCGTTCGGCGGCAATGAGCAGTTCTTC.

In DNA form, the CDR3 reads TGTGCCAGCAGTGAAATGGACAGGGGGCCAGGAGCTTTCTTT. This encodes CASSEMDRGPGAFF. The chain employs TRBV25-1 and TRBJ1-1; 11 nucleotides match TRBD1. Germline CDR1 and CDR2: MGHDK and SYGVNS. V lost 2 bases to trimming and J lost 10 bases; unmatched junction nucleotides: 6. The CDR3 is 14 amino acids.

With regard to this clone: The germline gene is not matched at one end of the junction; a read error may be the cause. V gene TRBV7-8 combines with J gene TRBJ1-5, with a weak D call TRBD1 (6 bases). Germline V gene lookup returns CDR1 SGHVS and CDR2 FQNEAQ. The CDR3 contains 18 residues. The CDR3 nucleotides are TGTGCCAGCAGCTTAGAACAGGGTTGGCTTAATAGCCATCAGCCCCAGCATTTT. Protein product: CASSLEQGWLNSHQPQHF. Combining the CDR3 with reference TRBV7-8 and TRBJ1-5 gives the whole variable domain GAGVSQSPRYKVAKRGQDVALRCDPISGHVSLFWYQQALGQGPEFLTYFQNEAQLDKSGLPSDRFFAERPEGSVSTLKIQRTQQEDSAVYLCASSLEQGWLNSHQPQHFGDGTRLSIL.

This clone was counted a few times. V is TRBV27 and J is TRBJ2-2, with D perhaps TRBD1 or TRBD2 (5 bases each). Germline assignment: CDR1 MNHEY and CDR2 SMNVEV (reference sequence). Trimming removed 7 bases from V and 6 bases from J, with 12 bases in between. This CDR3 is built from 13 residues. The CDR3 is CASTTWGSGELFF. CDR3 bases: TGTGCCAGCACCACATGGGGGTCCGGGGAGCTGTTTTTT.

The chain is built from TRBV4-1 and TRBJ2-7; 8 nucleotides agree with TRBD2. The CDR3 is 17 residues long. Trimming cost V 0 bases and J 0 bases; bases outside gene matches: 7. Germline lookup yields CDR1 MGHRA and CDR2 YSYEKL. Written as DNA, the CDR3 is TGCGCCAGCAGCCAAGACAAGCGGGGGACCTCCTCCTACGAGCAGTACTTC. It yields the protein CASSQDKRGTSSYEQYF.

On this clone itself: Compared with germline, one end of the junction differs, possibly owing to a read error. The chain uses TRBV7-7 and TRBJ1-5; no reliable D call. CDR1 is SSHAT, CDR2 FNYEAQ, per germline (reference sequence). The CDR3 is 13 residues long. The DNA of the CDR3 is TGTGCTAGCAGTAGGGAGTTAGGTCAGCCCCAGCATTTT. Amino acids: CASSRELGQPQHF. Combining the CDR3 with reference TRBV7-7 and TRBJ1-5 gives the whole variable domain GAGVSQSPRYKVTKRGQDVTLRCDPISSHATLYWYQQALGQGPEFLTYFNYEAQPDKSGLPSDRFSAERPEGSISTLTIQRTEQRDSAMYRCASSRELGQPQHFGDGTRLSIL.

The chain has TRBV15 and TRBJ2-3; TRBD1 agrees at 9 bases. J was trimmed by 5 bases and V by 2 bases; bases with no gene match: 8. CDR1 and CDR2 from the germline V gene are LNHNV and YYDKDF (reference sequence). The CDR3 has 16 amino acids. The DNA for the CDR3 is TGTGCCACCAGCAGAACGACCGGGACAGGGAGAGATACGCAGTATTTT. As protein: CATSRTTGTGRDTQYF.

J is TRBJ1-4 and V is TRBV9; the D gene is possibly TRBD1 (6 bases). This CDR3 is built from 16 residues. V was pared by 1 base and J by 7 bases, with 17 bases between. Germline V CDR1 and CDR2: SGDLS, YYNGEE. The CDR3 loop is CASSVTAGTSVEKLFF. DNA of the CDR3: TGTGCCAGCAGCGTAACCGCCGGGACATCTGTTGAAAAACTGTTTTTT.

The chain combines TRBV7-8 with TRBJ2-5, with 7 bases matching TRBD1. The ends lost 4 bases at V and 2 bases at J; junction bases unmatched: 4. This CDR3 comprises 14 residues. Germline lookup yields CDR1 SGHVS and CDR2 FQNEAQ. The CDR3 loop reads CASSSGTEQETQYF. In nucleotides, the CDR3 is TGTGCCAGCAGCTCCGGGACAGAACAAGAGACCCAGTACTTC.

This clone was recorded only once. The V and J genes are TRBV7-8 and TRBJ1-5; D might be TRBD1 (6 bases). Per the germline V gene, CDR1 is SGHVS and CDR2 is FQNEAQ. The ends were cut back, 7 bases at V and 4 bases at J, with 11 bases in the middle. This CDR3 region has 13 residues. In DNA form, the CDR3 reads TGTGCCAGCACCGTACAGGGTAATCAGCCCCAGCATTTT. It encodes CASTVQGNQPQHF.

This clone was counted a single time. V usage is TRBV7-9 and J usage is TRBJ2-1, with 10 bases lining up with TRBD2. Trimming took 5 bases from V and 6 from J; bases not matched to a gene: 7. The CDR3 runs 15 residues. Germline values: CDR1 SEHNR, CDR2 FQNEAQ (reference sequence). The DNA of the CDR3 is TGTGCCAGCAGCCCCCGGACTAGCGGCCGCAATGAGCAGTTCTTC. It translates to CASSPRTSGRNEQFF. Full variable domain (missing parts from reference TRBV7-9 and TRBJ2-1): DTGVSQNPRHKITKRGQNVTFRCDPISEHNRLYWYRQTLGQGPEFLTYFQNEAQLEKSRLLSDRFSAERPKGSFSTLEIQRTEQGDSAMYLCASSPRTSGRNEQFFGPGTRLTVL.

By sample share, this clone is medium-sized. The J gene is TRBJ1-5, the V gene TRBV7-9; D is possibly TRBD1 (5 bases). CDR1 is SEHNR, CDR2 FQNEAQ, per germline (reference sequence). The V gene lost 5 bases and the J gene lost 2 bases, with 19 bases spanning the gap. The CDR3 totals 17 residues. CDR3 residues: CASSPSGGGYGNQPQHF. The CDR3 nucleotides read TGTGCCAGCAGCCCGAGCGGGGGAGGGTATGGCAATCAGCCCCAGCATTTT.

The genes are TRBV27 and TRBJ1-2, with D unresolved. There are 14 residues in the CDR3. The V end lost 7 bases, the J end lost 2 bases, and 14 bases lay between the germline ends. Germline values: CDR1 MNHEY, CDR2 SMNVEV (reference sequence). The CDR3 nucleotides are TGTGCCAGCAACTTCGCTGGGAAGAACTATGGCTACACCTTC. Translated, it gives CASNFAGKNYGYTF.

The V and J genes are TRBV5-1 and TRBJ2-5; D is unclear. This CDR3 has 16 residues. The ends were cut back, 0 bases at V and 5 bases at J, with 17 bases in the middle. The V gene's germline CDR1 is SGHRS and CDR2 YFSETQ. CDR3 DNA sequence: TGCGCCAGCAGCTTGGCCCCGGGTATCGACGGGGAGACCCAGTACTTC. Amino acid sequence: CASSLAPGIDGETQYF.

In its sample, this clone was seen many times. The genes are TRBV19 and TRBJ1-5, with D possibly TRBD1 on 5 matching bases. CDR3 length equals 14 residues. The germline V and J ends were trimmed by 5 bases and 3 bases, with 11 bases remaining between them. Per the germline V gene, CDR1 is LNHDA and CDR2 is SQIVND (reference sequence). CDR3 sequence reads: CASSPGTPNQPQHF. Here the CDR3 DNA reads TGTGCCAGTAGTCCGGGGACCCCCAATCAGCCCCAGCATTTT.

This chain links TRBV2 with TRBJ1-4; a weak D match, TRBD1 (5 bases). V lost 4 bases and J 10 bases, leaving 10 bases between the germline ends. The CDR3 is 12 residues long. Germline V gene data show CDR1 as SNHLY and CDR2 as FYNNEI. The DNA of the CDR3 is TGTGCCAGCAGTGCAACAGGTGGAAAACTGTTTTTT. This sequence encodes CASSATGGKLFF.

This clone was detected once. V is TRBV5-1 and J is TRBJ1-1; possible D gene TRBD1, 6 bases. Trimming shortened V by 0 bases and J by 0 bases, and 12 bases separated the two germline ends. This CDR3 has 16 residues. CDR1 and CDR2 from the germline V gene are SGHRS and YFSETQ. As DNA, the CDR3 is TGCGCCAGCAGCTTGGGGCAGGGGAACATGAACACTGAAGCTTTCTTT. It codes for CASSLGQGNMNTEAFF.

V usage is TRBV27 and J usage is TRBJ1-1; D is ambiguous. Trimming removed 2 bases from V and 7 bases from J, with 14 bases in between. Germline V gives CDR1 MNHEY, CDR2 SMNVEV (reference sequence). The CDR3 extends over 14 amino acids. This CDR3 reads CASSLAGPVGEAFF. The CDR3 region has the DNA TGTGCCAGCAGTTTAGCGGGCCCCGTCGGTGAAGCTTTCTTT.

The chain couples TRBV7-6 to TRBJ2-1; D perhaps matches TRBD2 (5 bases). Germline-derived CDR1 and CDR2 are SGHVS and FNYEAQ. The germline V and J ends were trimmed by 6 bases and 5 bases, with 17 bases remaining between them. The CDR3 is made up of 15 amino acids. The CDR3 DNA is TGTGCCAGCAGACCATTCCCTTTCGGGAACAATGAGCAGTTCTTC. This sequence encodes CASRPFPFGNNEQFF.

The chain carries TRBV6-5 and TRBJ2-7; D remains unclear. Trimming cost V 9 bases and J 2 bases, with 8 bases left between them. The germline CDR1 and CDR2 sequences are MNHEY and SVGAGI. CDR3 length: 11 residues. The CDR3 region is CARRRTYEQYF. CDR3 coding DNA: TGTGCCAGACGACGTACCTACGAGCAGTACTTC.